The present TCR beta chain was sequenced within a study of Graves' ophthalmopathy and Graves' hyperthyroidism. Broader study findings: Ophthalmopathy versus stable hyperthyroidism: 13-signature model gave 85% to 90% sensitivity, approximately 80% specificity.

V lost 3 bases, J lost 0 bases, and 8 bases lay in between. This CDR3 is 13 amino acids long. Looked up from germline, CDR1 is GTSNPN and CDR2 is SVGIG (reference sequence). The table lists this clonotype with many counts. Its antigen is unknown. The TCR beta CDR3 regions underwent amplification from RNA transcripts. RT-PCR was first run with HTBI primers, then multiplex PCR in a second round. TCRdb called the multiplex PCR reads again in MiXCR, with one record for every CDR3 protein. Of hundreds of thousands of distinct CDR3 sequences listed, over 20% are singletons. Hyperthyroidism patients were newly diagnosed, under 2 months' duration, aged 18 to 65. An approximately 9.4 ml volume of fresh peripheral blood provided the PBMCs.

The chain joins TRBV30 to TRBJ1-1; no firm D call. The clonotype comes from a young woman with stable Graves' hyperthyroidism. Material for sequencing was peripheral blood. The CDR3 spells CAWRVTVNTEAFF. In nucleotides, the CDR3 is TGTGCCTGGAGGGTAACAGTGAACACTGAAGCTTTCTTT.